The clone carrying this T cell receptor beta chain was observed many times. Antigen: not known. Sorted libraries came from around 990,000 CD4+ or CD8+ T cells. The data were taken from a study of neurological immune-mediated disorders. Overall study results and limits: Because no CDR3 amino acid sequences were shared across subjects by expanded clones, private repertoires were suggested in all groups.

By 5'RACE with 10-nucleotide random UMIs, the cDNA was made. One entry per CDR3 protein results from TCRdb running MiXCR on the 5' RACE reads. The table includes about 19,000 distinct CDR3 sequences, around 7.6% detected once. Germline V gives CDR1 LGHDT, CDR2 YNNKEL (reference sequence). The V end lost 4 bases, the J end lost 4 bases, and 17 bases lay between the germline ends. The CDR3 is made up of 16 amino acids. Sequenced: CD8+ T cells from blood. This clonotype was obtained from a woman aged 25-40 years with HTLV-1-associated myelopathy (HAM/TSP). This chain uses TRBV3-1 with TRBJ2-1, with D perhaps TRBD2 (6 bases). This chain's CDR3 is CASSRGAGRHYNEQFF. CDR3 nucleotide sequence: TGTGCCAGCAGCCGGGGAGCGGGTCGACATTACAATGAGCAGTTCTTC.